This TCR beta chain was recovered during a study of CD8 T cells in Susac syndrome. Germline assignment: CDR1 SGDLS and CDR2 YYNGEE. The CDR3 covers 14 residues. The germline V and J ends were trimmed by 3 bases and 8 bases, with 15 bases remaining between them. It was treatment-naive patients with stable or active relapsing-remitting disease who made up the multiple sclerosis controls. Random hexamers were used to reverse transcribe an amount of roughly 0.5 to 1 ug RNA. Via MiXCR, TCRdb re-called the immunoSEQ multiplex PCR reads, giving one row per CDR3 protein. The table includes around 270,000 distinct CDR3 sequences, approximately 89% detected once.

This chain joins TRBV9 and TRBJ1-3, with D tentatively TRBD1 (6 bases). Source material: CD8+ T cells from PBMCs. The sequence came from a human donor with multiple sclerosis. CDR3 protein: CASSAAGARDTIYF. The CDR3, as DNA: TGTGCCAGCAGCGCGGCAGGGGCGCGGGACACCATATATTTT.